One and the same sample provided the 22 T cell receptor beta chains below, sequenced in a study of blood T cell repertoires in COVID-19. The method was immunoSEQ multiplex PCR; TCRdb's version includes in-frame clones alone and lacks a portion of them. The table includes under 250,000 clones, roughly 80% detected once. Sequencing was performed on peripheral blood. The receptors were sampled from a woman under 30 with acute or convalescent COVID-19.

The V call is TRBV5-6, the J call TRBJ2-3; D ambiguous. The CDR3 runs to 16 residues. Trimming took off 2 bases at V and 4 bases at J, with 17 bases between the two ends. Germline lookup yields CDR1 SGHDT and CDR2 YYEEEE. The CDR3 DNA reads TGTGCCAGCAGCTTTCCCTCGGGTTCGTTCGCAGATACGCAGTATTTT. This translates into CASSFPSGSFADTQYF.

A single count supports this clone. The chain recombines TRBV18 with TRBJ2-2; D may be TRBD1 (5 bases). The CDR3 spans 16 residues. The V end lost 0 bases, the J end lost 0 bases, and 8 bases lay between the germline ends. The germline CDR1 and CDR2 sequences are KGHSH and LQKENI. CDR3 DNA: TGTGCCAGCTCACCACCGAAGGGGACGAACACCGGGGAGCTGTTTTTT. Protein: CASSPPKGTNTGELFF.

The CDR3 sequence: CASSYVGWGRYGYTF. The CDR3 DNA sequence: TGTGCCAGCAGTTACGTCGGTTGGGGGAGGTATGGCTACACCTTC. The rearrangement uses TRBV6-5 and TRBJ1-2; the D gene is possibly TRBD1 (5 bases). The germline V gene encodes CDR1 MNHEY and CDR2 SVGAGI. Trimming pared 2 bases from V and 5 bases from J, leaving 15 bases between. This CDR3 comprises 15 residues.

The V gene is TRBV28, the J gene TRBJ1-2; D is perhaps TRBD1 (5 bases). The V gene lost 6 bases and the J gene lost 3 bases, with 23 bases spanning the gap. This CDR3 has 17 amino acids. Germline loops: CDR1 MDHEN, CDR2 SYDVKM. As DNA, the CDR3 is TGTGCCAGCAGGGAGGGCGACAGTTGGGATAGGGACTATGGCTACACCTTC. This codes for CASREGDSWDRDYGYTF.

This clone came up a few times. The chain carries TRBV7-2 and TRBJ2-7; 14 nucleotides align to TRBD2. CDR1 and CDR2 from the germline V gene are SGHTA and FQGNSA. The CDR3 has 16 amino acids. Unmatched junction bases numbered 5, after V lost 3 bases and J lost 4 bases. CDR3 protein: CASSFSTSGGGYEQYF. CDR3 sequence (DNA): TGTGCCAGCAGCTTCTCGACTAGCGGGGGGGGATACGAGCAGTACTTC.

The chain recombines TRBV5-4 with TRBJ1-2; a weak D match, TRBD1 (5 bases). V lost 0 bases to trimming and J lost 8 bases, with 20 bases between them. Germline-derived CDR1 and CDR2 are SGHNT and YYREEE (reference sequence). There are 16 residues in the CDR3. The CDR3 is CASSLGGAGDYRGYTF. The CDR3 DNA reads as TGTGCCAGCAGCTTGGGAGGAGCGGGGGATTATCGGGGCTACACCTTC.

The rearrangement joins TRBV7-2 to TRBJ2-4; D gene ambiguous. Germline values: CDR1 SGHTA, CDR2 FQGNSA. This CDR3 contains 18 residues. V lost 2 bases and J lost 3, with 20 bases in between. Here the CDR3 reads CASSLKTTTRDFKNIQYF. Here the CDR3 DNA reads TGTGCCAGCAGCTTAAAGACCACCACACGAGACTTCAAAAACATTCAGTACTTC.

This chain joins TRBV19 and TRBJ1-1, with D possibly matching TRBD1 (6 bases). Between the trimmed V and J ends, which lost 3 bases and 3 bases, there was a span of 17 bases. The length of the CDR3 is 16 residues. Germline loops: CDR1 LNHDA, CDR2 SQIVND (reference sequence). CDR3 nucleotides: TGTGCCAGTAGTATCCGGACAGATCACCCGGACACTGAAGCTTTCTTT. It specifies CASSIRTDHPDTEAFF.

V usage is TRBV4-3 and J usage is TRBJ1-6; D is unresolved. The CDR3 has 15 amino acids. V shed 1 base and J shed 10 bases, with 14 bases lying between them. Germline assignment: CDR1 LGHNA and CDR2 YSLEER. CDR3 loop: CASSQGEAGRSPLHF. The CDR3 nucleotides are TGCGCCAGCAGCCAAGGGGAGGCCGGGAGATCACCCCTCCACTTT.

V usage is TRBV20-1 and J usage is TRBJ1-1; the D gene is possibly TRBD1 (6 bases). Trimming removed 8 bases at V and 3 bases at J, with 10 bases between. Germline assignment: CDR1 DFQATT and CDR2 SNEGSKA (reference sequence). This CDR3 spans 11 amino acids. CDR3 sequence (DNA): TGCAGTTGGGACACCCACACTGAAGCTTTCTTT. Protein product: CSWDTHTEAFF.

The chain employs TRBV30 and TRBJ1-3, with a tentative D call TRBD1 (6 bases). This CDR3 has 20 amino acids. Germline V gene sequence: CDR1 GTSNPN, CDR2 SVGIG (reference sequence). Trimming stripped 5 bases from V and 0 bases from J, with 29 bases between. The CDR3 DNA is TGTGCCTGGGGCCCGGGGCAGGGGCCCGGAAAGTACTACTCTGGAAACACCATATATTTT. This translates into CAWGPGQGPGKYYSGNTIYF.

The V and J genes are TRBV14 and TRBJ2-6; the D gene is possibly TRBD1 (6 bases). Germline V CDR1 and CDR2: SGHDN, FVKESK. The CDR3 extends over 17 amino acids. V was pared by 0 bases and J by 2 bases, with 11 bases between. CDR3 protein: CASSQEGAGAGANVLTF. As DNA, the CDR3 is TGTGCCAGCAGCCAAGAAGGGGCAGGGGCTGGGGCCAACGTCCTGACTTTC.

A single count supports this clone. This rearrangement joins TRBV5-4 to TRBJ2-5; weak D call: TRBD2 (5 bases). Germline CDR1 is SGHNT and CDR2 is YYREEE (reference sequence). Trimming left V 3 bases short and J 2 bases short, with 14 bases between. This CDR3 has 15 amino acids. CDR3 protein: CASSWKVGGQETQYF. CDR3 in DNA: TGTGCCAGCAGCTGGAAGGTTGGCGGGCAAGAGACCCAGTACTTC. Variable domain in full (rest from reference TRBV5-4 and TRBJ2-5): ETGVTQSPTHLIKTRGQQVTLRCSSQSGHNTVSWYQQALGQGPQFIFQYYREEENGRGNFPPRFSGLQFPNYSSELNVNALELDDSALYLCASSWKVGGQETQYFGPGTRLLVL.

This rearrangement joins TRBV5-1 to TRBJ2-5; 7 nucleotides align to TRBD1. Germline V lookup: CDR1 SGHRS, CDR2 YFSETQ. V lost 4 bases and J lost 2; bases outside the gene matches: 8. The CDR3 covers 15 residues. The CDR3 nucleotides read TGCGCCAGCAGCACATACCCGGGACAGCAAGAGACCCAGTACTTC. As protein: CASSTYPGQQETQYF. Looking up the rest from reference TRBV5-1 and TRBJ2-5 gives the full variable domain: KAGVTQTPRYLIKTRGQQVTLSCSPISGHRSVSWYQQTPGQGLQFLFEYFSETQRNKGNFPGRFSGRQFSNSRSEMNVSTLELGDSALYLCASSTYPGQQETQYFGPGTRLLVL.

V gene TRBV4-2 combines with J gene TRBJ1-1, with 10 bases fitting TRBD1. J lost 6 bases, V lost 2 bases, and 6 bases had no gene match. CDR1 and CDR2 from the germline V gene are LGHNA and YNFKEQ. CDR3 size: 15 residues. This chain's CDR3 is CASSQTKTGGAEAFF. In nucleotides, the CDR3 is TGTGCCAGCAGCCAAACCAAGACAGGGGGCGCTGAAGCTTTCTTT.

This sequence joins TRBV6-6 and TRBJ2-1; the D is unclear. V was trimmed by 2 bases and J by 0 bases, leaving 8 bases between them. Germline-derived CDR1 and CDR2 are MNHNY and SVGAGI (reference sequence). The CDR3 runs 15 residues. The CDR3 spells CASSYGPGSYNEQFF. As DNA, the CDR3 is TGTGCCAGCAGTTACGGTCCCGGCTCCTACAATGAGCAGTTCTTC.

This chain uses TRBV25-1 with TRBJ2-7; TRBD1 aligns across 9 bases. J was trimmed by 3 bases and V by 5 bases; bases with no gene match: 5. Germline CDR1 MGHDK, CDR2 SYGVNS. There are 14 residues in the CDR3. The chain's CDR3 is CASSPRGQGYEQYF. DNA for the CDR3: TGTGCCAGCAGTCCAAGGGGACAGGGCTACGAGCAGTACTTC.

This clone occurred once. The chain carries TRBV4-1 and TRBJ1-2; tentative D call: TRBD1 (5 bases). The germline V gene has CDR1 MGHRA and CDR2 YSYEKL. V lost 1 base and J lost 6, with 15 bases in between. The CDR3 has 15 residues. CDR3 amino acids: CASSQVQEGLNGYTF. Here the CDR3 DNA reads TGCGCCAGCAGCCAAGTCCAGGAGGGGCTTAATGGCTACACCTTC.

The rearrangement uses TRBV30 and TRBJ1-4; 8 bases are a match to TRBD1. V was clipped by 0 bases and J by 5 bases; unmatched bases: 8. The CDR3 runs to 16 residues. Germline V gene lookup returns CDR1 GTSNPN and CDR2 SVGIG (reference sequence). The CDR3 bases are TGTGCCTGGAGTGTAACTCGGGACAGGAGGAATGAAAAACTGTTTTTT. Translated, it gives CAWSVTRDRRNEKLFF.

This chain uses TRBV7-2 with TRBJ1-5; TRBD1 matches at 8 bases. This CDR3 is 15 amino acids long. With V trimmed by 4 bases and J by 5 bases, 7 bases remained unmatched. Germline V lookup: CDR1 SGHTA, CDR2 FQGNSA. CDR3 sequence reads: CASSYTGGLDQPQHF. The CDR3 coding sequence is TGTGCCAGCAGCTATACAGGGGGGCTGGATCAGCCCCAGCATTTT.

The chain carries TRBV4-3 and TRBJ2-6; 8 bases align to TRBD1. V lost 3 bases and J lost 3; bases outside the gene matches: 4. The length of the CDR3 is 16 residues. CDR1 is LGHNA, CDR2 YSLEER, per germline. The CDR3 here is CASSQDTGGGANVLTF. The CDR3 DNA reads TGCGCCAGCAGCCAGGACACAGGGGGTGGGGCCAACGTCCTGACTTTC.

J is TRBJ1-1 and V is TRBV12-3 or TRBV12-4; D possibly corresponds to TRBD1 (6 bases). V lost 5 bases and J lost 11, with 18 bases in between. CDR3 length: 13 amino acids. The DNA for the CDR3 is TGTGCCAGCAGTAATACACAGGGTAGGACGGCTTTCTTT. Translation gives CASSNTQGRTAFF.